Sequencing of this T cell receptor (beta chain) was carried out in a study of blood T cell repertoires in COVID-19. Study as a whole: In Cohort 3, a recovered donor had either two negative PCRs, clearance, or symptom resolution. T cells, B-cell-depleted T cells, or PBMCs provided the cDNA or gDNA that served as material.

The CDR3 runs 14 residues. Unmatched junction bases numbered 9, after V lost 8 bases and J lost 5 bases. Looked up from germline, CDR1 is MNHEY and CDR2 is SMNVEV (reference sequence). In the source study's methods: Estimated nucleated cell counts came from reference gene primer amplification. The data were produced by immunoSEQ multiplex PCR, yet TCRdb's version contains in-frame clones alone and is incomplete. D and trimming were read from the DNA, whereas the V and J calls and clone size are those reported in that table. Here the sample spans approximately 210,000 clones, roughly 84% being singletons. Donors were grouped by their self-reported clinical history.

The sequence was obtained from a man aged 25 to 45 in a cohort exposed to, infected with or recovered from COVID-19 (not recorded which). The chain employs TRBV27 and TRBJ2-5; 9 nucleotides agree with TRBD2. Material for sequencing was PBMCs or T cells enriched from blood (not recorded which). CDR3 DNA: TGTGCCAGCGGTAATAGCGGGGGCCGGGAGACCCAGTACTTC. Its protein product is CASGNSGGRETQYF.